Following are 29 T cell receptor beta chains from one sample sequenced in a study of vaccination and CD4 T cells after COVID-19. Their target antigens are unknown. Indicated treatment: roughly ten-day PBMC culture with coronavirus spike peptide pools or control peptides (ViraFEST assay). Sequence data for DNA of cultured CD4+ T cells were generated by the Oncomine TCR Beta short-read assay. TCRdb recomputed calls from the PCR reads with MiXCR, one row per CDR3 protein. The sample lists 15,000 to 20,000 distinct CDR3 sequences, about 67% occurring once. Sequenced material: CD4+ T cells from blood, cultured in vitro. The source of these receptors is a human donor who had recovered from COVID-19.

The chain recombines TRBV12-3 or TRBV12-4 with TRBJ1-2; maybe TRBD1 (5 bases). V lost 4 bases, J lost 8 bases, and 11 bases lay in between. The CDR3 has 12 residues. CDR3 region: CASSSFRAGYTF. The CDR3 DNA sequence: TGTGCCAGCAGTTCGTTCAGGGCAGGCTACACCTTC.

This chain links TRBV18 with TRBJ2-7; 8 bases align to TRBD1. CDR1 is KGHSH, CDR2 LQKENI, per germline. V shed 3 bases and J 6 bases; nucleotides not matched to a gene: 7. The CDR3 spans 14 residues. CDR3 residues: CASSPSGQGREQYF. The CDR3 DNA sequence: TGTGCCAGCTCACCCTCCGGACAGGGTCGCGAGCAGTACTTC.

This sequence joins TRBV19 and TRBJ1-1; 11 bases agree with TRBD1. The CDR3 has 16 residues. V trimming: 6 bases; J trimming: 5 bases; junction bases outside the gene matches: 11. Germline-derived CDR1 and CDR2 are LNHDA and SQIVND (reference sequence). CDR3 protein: CASSPGQGASMTEAFF. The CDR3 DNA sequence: TGTGCCAGTAGCCCAGGACAGGGGGCGAGTATGACTGAAGCTTTCTTT.

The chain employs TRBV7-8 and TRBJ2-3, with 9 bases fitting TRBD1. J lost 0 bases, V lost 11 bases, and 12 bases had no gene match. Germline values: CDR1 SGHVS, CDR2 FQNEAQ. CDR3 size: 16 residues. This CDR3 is CAGKDGQGPSTDTQYF. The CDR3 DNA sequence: TGTGCCGGGAAAGATGGACAGGGGCCTAGCACAGATACGCAGTATTTT.

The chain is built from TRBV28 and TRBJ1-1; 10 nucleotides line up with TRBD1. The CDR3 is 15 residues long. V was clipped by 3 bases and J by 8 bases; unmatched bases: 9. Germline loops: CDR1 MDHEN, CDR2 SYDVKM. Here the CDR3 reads CASSFQTGGPSEAFF. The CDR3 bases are TGTGCCAGCAGTTTCCAGACAGGGGGCCCCTCAGAAGCTTTCTTT.

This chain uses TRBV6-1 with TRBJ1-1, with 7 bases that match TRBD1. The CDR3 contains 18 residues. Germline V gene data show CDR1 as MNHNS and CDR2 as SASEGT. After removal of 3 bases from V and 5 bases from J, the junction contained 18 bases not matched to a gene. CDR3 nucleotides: TGTGCCAGCAGTGAGATTCTCACACAGGGGCGGGTAGGTACTGAAGCTTTCTTT. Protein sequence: CASSEILTQGRVGTEAFF.

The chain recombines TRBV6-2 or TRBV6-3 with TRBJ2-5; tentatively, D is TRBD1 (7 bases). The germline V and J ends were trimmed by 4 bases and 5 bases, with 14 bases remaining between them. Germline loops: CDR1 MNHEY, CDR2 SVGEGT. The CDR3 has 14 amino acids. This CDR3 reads CASSWGRGVETQYF. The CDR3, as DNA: TGTGCCAGCAGTTGGGGCAGGGGGGTGGAGACCCAGTACTTC.

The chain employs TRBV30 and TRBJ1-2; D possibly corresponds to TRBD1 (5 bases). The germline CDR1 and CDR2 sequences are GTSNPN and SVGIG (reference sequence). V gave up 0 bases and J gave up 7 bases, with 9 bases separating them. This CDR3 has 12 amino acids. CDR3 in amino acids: CAWSVGGFGYTF. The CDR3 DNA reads TGTGCCTGGAGTGTTGGGGGGTTTGGCTACACCTTC.

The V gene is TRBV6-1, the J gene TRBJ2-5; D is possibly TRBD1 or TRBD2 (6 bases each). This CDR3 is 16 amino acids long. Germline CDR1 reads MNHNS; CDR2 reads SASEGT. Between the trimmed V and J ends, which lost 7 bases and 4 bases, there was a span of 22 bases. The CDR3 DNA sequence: TGTGCCAGCAATACCCCCTCCCCAGGGGAGGTAGAGACCCAGTACTTC. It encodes CASNTPSPGEVETQYF.

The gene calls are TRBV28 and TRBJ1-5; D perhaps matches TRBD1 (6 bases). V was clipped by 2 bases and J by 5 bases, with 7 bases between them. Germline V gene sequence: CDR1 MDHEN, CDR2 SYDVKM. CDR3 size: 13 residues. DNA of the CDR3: TGTGCCAGCAGTTTAGGGGGGCATCAGCCCCAGCATTTT. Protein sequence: CASSLGGHQPQHF. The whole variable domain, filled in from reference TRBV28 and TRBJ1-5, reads DVKVTQSSRYLVKRTGEKVFLECVQDMDHENMFWYRQDPGLGLRLIYFSYDVKMKEKGDIPEGYSVSREKKERFSLILESASTNQTSMYLCASSLGGHQPQHFGDGTRLSIL.

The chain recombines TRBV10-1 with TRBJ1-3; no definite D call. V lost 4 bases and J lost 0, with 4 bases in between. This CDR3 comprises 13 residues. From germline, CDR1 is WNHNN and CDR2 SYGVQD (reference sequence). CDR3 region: CASSGPSGNTIYF. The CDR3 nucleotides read TGCGCCAGCAGTGGACCCTCTGGAAACACCATATATTTT.

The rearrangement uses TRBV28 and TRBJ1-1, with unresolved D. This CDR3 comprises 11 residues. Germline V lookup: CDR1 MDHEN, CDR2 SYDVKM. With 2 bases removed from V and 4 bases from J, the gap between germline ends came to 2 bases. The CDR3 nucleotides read TGTGCCAGCAGTTTAGGCACTGAAGCTTTCTTT. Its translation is CASSLGTEAFF.

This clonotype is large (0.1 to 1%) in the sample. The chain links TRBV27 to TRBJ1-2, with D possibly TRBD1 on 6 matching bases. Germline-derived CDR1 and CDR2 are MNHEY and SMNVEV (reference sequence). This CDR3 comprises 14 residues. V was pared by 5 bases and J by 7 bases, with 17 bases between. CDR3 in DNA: TGTGCCAGCAGTCGACAGGACAAGTATGGTGGCTACACCTTC. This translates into CASSRQDKYGGYTF.

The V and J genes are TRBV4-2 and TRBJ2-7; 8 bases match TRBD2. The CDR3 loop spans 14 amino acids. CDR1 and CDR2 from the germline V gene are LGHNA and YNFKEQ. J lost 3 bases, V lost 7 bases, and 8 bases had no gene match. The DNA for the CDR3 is TGTGCCAGCACGCAAAGCGGGAGTAACTACGAGCAGTACTTC. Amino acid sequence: CASTQSGSNYEQYF.

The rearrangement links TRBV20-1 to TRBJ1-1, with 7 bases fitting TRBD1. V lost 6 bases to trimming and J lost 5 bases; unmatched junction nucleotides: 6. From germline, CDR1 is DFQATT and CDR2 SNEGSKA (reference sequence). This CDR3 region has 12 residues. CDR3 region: CSARGDRTEAFF. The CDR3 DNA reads TGCAGTGCCAGGGGGGATCGGACTGAAGCTTTCTTT.

CDR3 coding DNA: TGTGCCAGCAGCCCCTTCAGCGGGGCAGTTACGCAGTATTTT. Its protein product is CASSPFSGAVTQYF. V gene TRBV14 combines with J gene TRBJ2-3; 7 nucleotides match TRBD2. Germline V gives CDR1 SGHDN, CDR2 FVKESK. V lost 4 bases, J lost 8 bases, and 9 bases stayed unmatched. The CDR3 sequence is 14 residues long. Filled out from reference TRBV14 and TRBJ2-3, the complete variable domain reads EAGVTQFPSHSVIEKGQTVTLRCDPISGHDNLYWYRRVMGKEIKFLLHFVKESKQDESGMPNNRFLAERTGGTYSTLKVQPAELEDSGVYFCASSPFSGAVTQYFGPGTRLTVL.

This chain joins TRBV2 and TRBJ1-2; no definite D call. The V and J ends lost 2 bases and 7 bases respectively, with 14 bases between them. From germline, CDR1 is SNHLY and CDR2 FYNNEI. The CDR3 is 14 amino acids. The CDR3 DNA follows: TGTGCCAGCAGTGAACGTGGCCTACCAGGTGGCTACACCTTC. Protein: CASSERGLPGGYTF.

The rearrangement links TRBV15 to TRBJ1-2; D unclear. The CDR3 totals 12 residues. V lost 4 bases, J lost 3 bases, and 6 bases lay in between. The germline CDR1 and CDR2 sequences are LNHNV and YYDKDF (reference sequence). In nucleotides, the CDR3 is TGTGCCACCAGCACACAGTACTATGGCTACACCTTC. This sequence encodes CATSTQYYGYTF. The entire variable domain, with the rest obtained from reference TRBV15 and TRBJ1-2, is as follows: DAMVIQNPRYQVTQFGKPVTLSCSQTLNHNVMYWYQQKSSQAPKLLFHYYDKDFNNEADTPDNFQSRRPNTSFCFLDIRSPGLGDTAMYLCATSTQYYGYTFGSGTRLTVV.

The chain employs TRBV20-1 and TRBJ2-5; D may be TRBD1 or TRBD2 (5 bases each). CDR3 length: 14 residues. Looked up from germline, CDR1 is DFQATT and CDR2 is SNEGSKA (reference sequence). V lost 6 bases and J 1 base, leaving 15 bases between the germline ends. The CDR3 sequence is CSARKTGTQETQYF. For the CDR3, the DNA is TGCAGTGCCAGAAAGACTGGGACCCAAGAGACCCAGTACTTC.

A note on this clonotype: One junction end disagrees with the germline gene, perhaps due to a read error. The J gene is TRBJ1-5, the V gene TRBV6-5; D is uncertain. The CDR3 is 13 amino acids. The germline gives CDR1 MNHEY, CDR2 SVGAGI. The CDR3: CASSSDPGRALDF. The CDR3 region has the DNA TGTGCCAGCAGTTCTGACCCGGGCCGGGCATTGGATTTT.

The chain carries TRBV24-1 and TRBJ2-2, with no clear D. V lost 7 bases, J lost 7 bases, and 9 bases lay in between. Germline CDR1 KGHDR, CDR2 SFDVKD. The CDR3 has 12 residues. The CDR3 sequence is CATRRFDGELFF. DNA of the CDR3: TGTGCCACCAGGCGGTTTGACGGGGAGCTGTTTTTT.

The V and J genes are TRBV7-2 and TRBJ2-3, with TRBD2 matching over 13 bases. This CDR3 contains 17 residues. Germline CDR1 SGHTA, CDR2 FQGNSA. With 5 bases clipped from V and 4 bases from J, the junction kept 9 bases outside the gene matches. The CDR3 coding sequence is TGTGCCAGCAGCCCCCGGACTAGCGGGAGAGCGGCAGATACGCAGTATTTT. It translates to CASSPRTSGRAADTQYF.

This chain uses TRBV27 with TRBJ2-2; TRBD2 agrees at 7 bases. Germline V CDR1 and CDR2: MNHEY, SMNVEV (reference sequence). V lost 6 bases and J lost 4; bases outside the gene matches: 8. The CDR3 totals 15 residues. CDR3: CASSLGGSITGELFF. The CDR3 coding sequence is TGTGCCAGCAGCCTCGGCGGGAGTATCACCGGGGAGCTGTTTTTT.

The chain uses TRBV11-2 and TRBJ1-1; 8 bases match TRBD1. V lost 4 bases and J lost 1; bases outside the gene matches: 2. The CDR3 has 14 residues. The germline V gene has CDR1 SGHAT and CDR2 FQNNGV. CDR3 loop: CASSSRGPNTEAFF. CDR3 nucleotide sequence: TGTGCCAGCAGCTCCAGGGGGCCGAACACTGAAGCTTTCTTT. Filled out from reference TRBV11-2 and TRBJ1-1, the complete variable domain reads EAGVAQSPRYKIIEKRQSVAFWCNPISGHATLYWYQQILGQGPKLLIQFQNNGVVDDSQLPKDRFSAERLKGVDSTLKIQPAKLEDSAVYLCASSSRGPNTEAFFGQGTRLTVV.

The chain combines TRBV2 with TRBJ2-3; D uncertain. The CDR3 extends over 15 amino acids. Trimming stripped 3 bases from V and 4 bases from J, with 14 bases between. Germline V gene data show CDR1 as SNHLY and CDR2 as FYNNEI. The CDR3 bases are TGTGCCAGCAGTGATTCTCTGGCAGCAGCAGATACGCAGTATTTT. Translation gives CASSDSLAAADTQYF.

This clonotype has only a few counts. CDR3 in amino acids: CAETGDRGMGGNTIYF. Written as DNA, the CDR3 is TGTGCCGAAACCGGGGACAGGGGCATGGGTGGAAACACCATATATTTT. This chain connects TRBV7-9 to TRBJ1-3, with TRBD1 matching over 10 bases. J gave up 3 bases and V 11 bases, and 13 bases lay outside the gene matches. The CDR3 is 16 residues long. Germline V gene lookup returns CDR1 SEHNR and CDR2 FQNEAQ (reference sequence).

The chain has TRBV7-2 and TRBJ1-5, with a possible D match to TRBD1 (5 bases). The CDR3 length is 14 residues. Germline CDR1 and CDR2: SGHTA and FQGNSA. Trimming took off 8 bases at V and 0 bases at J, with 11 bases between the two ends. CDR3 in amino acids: CASGWGNSNQPQHF. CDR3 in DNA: TGTGCCAGCGGCTGGGGCAATAGCAATCAGCCCCAGCATTTT.

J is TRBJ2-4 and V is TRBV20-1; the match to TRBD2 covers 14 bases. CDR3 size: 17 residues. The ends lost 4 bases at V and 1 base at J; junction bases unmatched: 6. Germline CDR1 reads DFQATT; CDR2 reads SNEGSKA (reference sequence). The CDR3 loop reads CSAKRLAGGPAKNIQYF. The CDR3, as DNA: TGCAGTGCTAAGCGACTAGCGGGAGGGCCGGCCAAAAACATTCAGTACTTC.

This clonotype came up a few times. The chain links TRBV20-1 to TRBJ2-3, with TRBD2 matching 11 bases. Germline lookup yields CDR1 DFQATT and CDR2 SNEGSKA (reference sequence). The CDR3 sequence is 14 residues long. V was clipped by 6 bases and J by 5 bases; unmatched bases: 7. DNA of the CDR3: TGCAGTGCGGAAGGGACTAGCGGAATAGATACGCAGTATTTT. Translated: CSAEGTSGIDTQYF.